This TCR beta chain was sequenced during a study of blood T cell repertoires in COVID-19. Per germline, CDR1 LNHDA and CDR2 SQIVND (reference sequence). Trimming at V came to 3 bases and at J to 0 bases, leaving 10 bases not matched to a gene. The CDR3 is 18 residues long. The data were produced by immunoSEQ multiplex PCR, yet TCRdb's version contains in-frame clones alone and is incomplete. Of roughly 100,000 clones in the sample, approximately 89% were seen once. This TCR derives from a woman of 80 years or more in a cohort sampled during active COVID-19. The chain joins TRBV19 to TRBJ2-3; 9 nucleotides line up with TRBD2. The specimen sequenced was peripheral blood. CDR3 amino acids: CASSIRGGRATSTDTQYF. The CDR3 coding sequence is TGTGCCAGTAGTATTCGTGGCGGGAGGGCCACTAGCACAGATACGCAGTATTTT.